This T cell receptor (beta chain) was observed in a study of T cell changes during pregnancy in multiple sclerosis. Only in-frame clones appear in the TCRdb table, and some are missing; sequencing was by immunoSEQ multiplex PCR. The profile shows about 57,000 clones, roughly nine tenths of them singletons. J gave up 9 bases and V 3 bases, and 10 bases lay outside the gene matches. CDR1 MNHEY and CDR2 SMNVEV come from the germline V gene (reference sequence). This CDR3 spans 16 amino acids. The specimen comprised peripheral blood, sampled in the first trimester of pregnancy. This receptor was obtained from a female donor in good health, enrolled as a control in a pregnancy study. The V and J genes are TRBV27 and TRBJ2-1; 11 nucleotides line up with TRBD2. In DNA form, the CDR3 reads TGTGCCAGCAGTTTTAGCGGGAGGGCCATCTTGGGTGAGCAGTTCTTC. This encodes CASSFSGRAILGEQFF.